This TCR beta chain was documented in a study of T cells in Graves' hyperthyroidism and ophthalmopathy. In germline, CDR1 is KGHDR, CDR2 SFDVKD. This CDR3 region has 14 residues. The V and J ends lost 4 bases and 8 bases respectively, with 13 bases between them. TCR beta CDR3 regions were amplified from RNA. Researchers ran a first-round RT-PCR on the TCR CDR3 using the HTBI primer set. Each CDR3 protein gets one entry after TCRdb re-called the multiplex PCR reads with MiXCR. Of around 690,000 distinct CDR3 sequences listed, around 15% were seen once; the top ten hold around 16%. What was sequenced was blood. The chain combines TRBV24-1 with TRBJ1-4; a possible D gene is TRBD1 (6 bases). The source of this sequence is a man between 45 and 60 years old with Graves' hyperthyroidism. The CDR3 region is CATSESGAGEKLFF. CDR3 coding DNA: TGTGCCACCAGTGAATCAGGGGCGGGAGAAAAACTGTTTTTT.